This is a list of T cell receptor beta chains from one sample in a study of cytotoxic CD8 clonotypes in ibrutinib-treated CLL. TCRdb's table, derived via immunoSEQ multiplex PCR, lists solely in-frame clones and lacks some. Of around 20,000 clones in the sample, about 75% were seen once. Sequencing used PBMCs, obtained before ibrutinib treatment. Receptor source: a human donor with chronic lymphocytic leukemia. Each CDR3 is given with its conserved first and last residue. The D gene is left open where the match is weak. Part of the rows lack a size; the others show once, few, many or a class for expanded clones.

d_gene | abundance | j_gene | len | v_gene | CDR3nt | CDR3aa
TRBD1 | NA | TRBJ1-2 | 12 | TRBV10-3 | TGTGCCATCAGGGGGACAGGGTCATACTACACCTTC | CAIRGTGSYYTF
NA | once | TRBJ2-5 | 14 | TRBV2 | TGTGCCAGCAGTGAAGAAGACAGGAAAGAGACCCAGTACTTC | CASSEEDRKETQYF
NA | once | TRBJ2-2 | 12 | TRBV30 | TGTGCCTGGAGTTGGGGCACCGGGGAGCTGTTTTTT | CAWSWGTGELFF
NA | NA | TRBJ1-5 | 16 | TRBV4-3 | TGCGCCAGCAGCCAAGATTTTTCCGCGCGGGGGCAGCCCCAGCATTTT | CASSQDFSARGQPQHF
TRBD1 | NA | TRBJ2-7 | 16 | TRBV11-2 | TGTGCCAGCAGCTTAGCTTCCGACAGGGGGCTTCGCGAGCAGTACTTC | CASSLASDRGLREQYF
TRBD1 | once | TRBJ1-1 | 17 | TRBV10-2 | TGCGCCAGCTTTATCTTTTTCCCGGGACAGGGGAGCACTGAAGCTTTCTTT | CASFIFFPGQGSTEAFF
NA | NA | TRBJ1-2 | 13 | TRBV7-9 | TGTGCCAGCAGCGTGATCCCTAACTATGGCTACACCTTC | CASSVIPNYGYTF
NA | NA | TRBJ1-4 | 14 | TRBV18 | TGTGCCAGCTCACCAGGGAGGGGTAATGAAAAACTGTTTTTT | CASSPGRGNEKLFF
NA | NA | TRBJ2-2 | 14 | TRBV28 | TGTGCCAGCAGTTACGGGGGATACACCGGGGAGCTGTTTTTT | CASSYGGYTGELFF
NA | few | TRBJ1-6 | 16 | TRBV6-1 | TGTGCCAGCAGTGGAATCTACAGGGTATGGGATTCACCCCTCCACTTT | CASSGIYRVWDSPLHF
TRBD1 | NA | TRBJ2-2 | 16 | TRBV7-6 | TGTGCCAGCAGCTACGCCCCCCAGGGGGCCACCGGGGAGCTGTTTTTT | CASSYAPQGATGELFF
NA | NA | TRBJ1-2 | 15 | TRBV11-1 | TGTGCCAGCAGCGCTGTCGGACAGCCGGGCTATGGCTACACCTTC | CASSAVGQPGYGYTF
TRBD1 | NA | TRBJ1-4 | 17 | TRBV4-2 | TGTGCCAGCAGCCAAGGGGACAGGGGCGCATCAAATGAAAAACTGTTTTTT | CASSQGDRGASNEKLFF
NA | NA | TRBJ2-2 | 13 | TRBV5-4 | TGTGCCAGCAAAGGGTCGGTTACCGGGGAGCTGTTTTTT | CASKGSVTGELFF
TRBD1 | NA | TRBJ2-7 | 13 | TRBV30 | TGTGCCTGGAGAGTCACCGGGACAGTTAATAGGTACTTC | CAWRVTGTVNRYF
TRBD1 | NA | TRBJ1-1 | 15 | TRBV7-2 | TGTGCCAGCAGCTTACGGGACAGGGTGAACACTGAAGCTTTCTTT | CASSLRDRVNTEAFF
NA | NA | TRBJ1-1 | 15 | TRBV7-2 | TGTGCCAGCAGCTTAGTTGGGGGCGGGATCACTGAAGCTTTCTTT | CASSLVGGGITEAFF
NA | few | TRBJ1-6 | 14 | TRBV19 | TGTGCCAGTAAGTTGGGGGGAGGCAATTCACCCCTCCACTTT | CASKLGGGNSPLHF
NA | NA | TRBJ2-7 | 15 | TRBV2 | TGTGCCAGCACCGGGCTGGGGACACCCGCCTACGAGCAGTACTTC | CASTGLGTPAYEQYF
NA | NA | TRBJ1-1 | 16 | TRBV27 | TGTGCCAGCAGTTTAAATGGACGGACAATGAACACTGAAGCTTTCTTT | CASSLNGRTMNTEAFF
TRBD2 | NA | TRBJ2-1 | 16 | TRBV28 | TGTGCCAGCAGTTTATTGACTAGCGGGAGTAGCAATGAGCAGTTCTTC | CASSLLTSGSSNEQFF
NA | few | TRBJ1-2 | 13 | TRBV6-5 | TGTGCCAGCAGTTACGGGCAGAACTATGGCTACACCTTC | CASSYGQNYGYTF
NA | NA | TRBJ2-2 | 11 | TRBV30 | TGTGCCTGGAGTGCGCCCGGGGAGCTGTTTTTT | CAWSAPGELFF
NA | NA | TRBJ2-7 | 16 | TRBV16 | TGTGCCAGCAGCCTCCTCCCCCAGGGGCGGTCCAACGAGCAGTACTTC | CASSLLPQGRSNEQYF
NA | NA | TRBJ1-1 | 14 | TRBV9 | TGTGCCAGCAGCGTAATTGCGGTGAACACTGAAGCTTTCTTT | CASSVIAVNTEAFF
NA | NA | TRBJ2-5 | 13 | TRBV9 | TGTGCCAGCAGCGATGGGGGTGGAGAGACCCAGTACTTC | CASSDGGGETQYF
NA | NA | TRBJ1-2 | 14 | TRBV21-1 | TGTGCCAGCAGTGATGACAGTAGTCTATGGGGCTACACCTTC | CASSDDSSLWGYTF
NA | NA | TRBJ1-2 | 16 | TRBV28 | TGTGCCAGCAGAATAAGCGGGACCGAGGGAAACTATGGCTACACCTTC | CASRISGTEGNYGYTF
NA | NA | TRBJ2-3 | 14 | TRBV5-1 | TGCGCCAGCAGCTTGGGGGCTAGCACAGATACGCAGTATTTT | CASSLGASTDTQYF
TRBD1 | NA | TRBJ2-5 | 14 | TRBV6-7 | TGTGCCAGCAGTTACTCCGGACAGGTCGAGACCCAATACTTC | CASSYSGQVETQYF
NA | NA | TRBJ2-2 | 13 | TRBV6-6 | TGTGCCAGCAGTTACGAGAACACCGGGGAGCTGTTTTTT | CASSYENTGELFF
TRBD2 | NA | TRBJ2-2 | 14 | TRBV5-4 | TGTGCCAGCAGAAGTCTAGCGGGAACCGGGGAGCTGTTTTTT | CASRSLAGTGELFF
NA | few | TRBJ2-7 | 12 | TRBV5-5 | TGTGCCAGCAGTTCAAGCCTCTACGAGCAGTACTTC | CASSSSLYEQYF
TRBD1 | NA | TRBJ1-1 | 16 | TRBV6-6 | TGTGCCAGCAGTCCCGGGACAGCCTTATTGAACACTGAAGCTTTCTTT | CASSPGTALLNTEAFF
TRBD2 | NA | TRBJ2-5 | 17 | TRBV25-1 | TGTGCCAGCAGTGCCCAACGTCGGGTTGGGGGGGTCGAGACCCAGTACTTC | CASSAQRRVGGVETQYF
TRBD1 | NA | TRBJ1-5 | 15 | TRBV28 | TGTGCCAGCAGCTCGACAGGGACCGACAATCAGCCCCAGCATTTT | CASSSTGTDNQPQHF
TRBD1 | NA | TRBJ2-2 | 14 | TRBV6-5 | TGTGCCAGCAGTTGGGACAGGGGTCCCGGGGAGCTGTTTTTT | CASSWDRGPGELFF
NA | NA | TRBJ1-2 | 14 | TRBV9 | TGTGCCAGCAGCGTAACAGGGACCACCTATGGCTACACCTTC | CASSVTGTTYGYTF
NA | once | TRBJ1-4 | 14 | TRBV7-2 | TGTGCCAGCAGCTTGGCATTGGGGAATGAAAAACTGTTTTTT | CASSLALGNEKLFF
NA | once | TRBJ1-1 | 13 | TRBV10-3 | TGTGCCATGAGGGACTTTATGAACACTGAAGCTTTCTTT | CAMRDFMNTEAFF
NA | NA | TRBJ1-3 | 16 | TRBV4-2 | TGTGCCAGCAGCCACATACAGGGTGACTCTGGAAACACCATATATTTT | CASSHIQGDSGNTIYF
TRBD1 | NA | TRBJ1-2 | 15 | TRBV13 | TGTGCCAGCAGCTCCGACAGGGATTGGGACTATGGCTACACCTTC | CASSSDRDWDYGYTF
TRBD2 | NA | TRBJ2-1 | 22 | TRBV7-3 | TGTGCCAGCAGCACCCCTCAGGGGCGGGGGACTAGCGATATGGGCTCCTACAATGAGCAGTTCTTC | CASSTPQGRGTSDMGSYNEQFF
NA | NA | TRBJ2-7 | 12 | TRBV30 | TGTGCCTGGAGTTTGACAGTCTACGAGCAGTACTTC | CAWSLTVYEQYF
NA | NA | TRBJ1-6 | 17 | TRBV4-3 | TGCGCCAGCAGCCAAGTCCGGCGAGTTTTCAGGGGTCAACCCCTCCACTTT | CASSQVRRVFRGQPLHF
TRBD1 | NA | TRBJ2-7 | 14 | TRBV2 | TGTGCCACCTCCACAACGACAGGGGCCTACGAGCAGTACTTC | CATSTTTGAYEQYF
NA | NA | TRBJ1-2 | 13 | TRBV5-5 | TGTGCCAGCAGCTCGGGGGACCCTTATGGCTACACCTTC | CASSSGDPYGYTF
TRBD2 | once | TRBJ2-1 | 17 | TRBV27 | TGTGCCAGCAGTCCCCGGACTAGCGGGCGCTCCTACAATGAGCAGTTCTTC | CASSPRTSGRSYNEQFF